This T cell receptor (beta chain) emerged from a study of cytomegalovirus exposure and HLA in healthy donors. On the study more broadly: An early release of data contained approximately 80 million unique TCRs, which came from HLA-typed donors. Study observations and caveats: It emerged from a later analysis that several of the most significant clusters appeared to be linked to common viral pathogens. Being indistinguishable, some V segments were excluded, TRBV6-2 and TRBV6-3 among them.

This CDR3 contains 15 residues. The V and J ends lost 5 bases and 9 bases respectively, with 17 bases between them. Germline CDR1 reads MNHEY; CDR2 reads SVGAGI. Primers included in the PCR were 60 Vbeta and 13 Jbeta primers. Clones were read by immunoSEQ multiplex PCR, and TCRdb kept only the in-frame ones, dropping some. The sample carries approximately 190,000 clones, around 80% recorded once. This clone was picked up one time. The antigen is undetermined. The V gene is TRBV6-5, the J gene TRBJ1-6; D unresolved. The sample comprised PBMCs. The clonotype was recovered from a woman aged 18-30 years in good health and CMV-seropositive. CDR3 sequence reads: CASSPTGTTGSPLHF. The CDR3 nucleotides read TGTGCCAGCAGTCCGACCGGAACTACTGGTTCACCCCTCCACTTT.